The present TCR beta chain was sequenced within a study of T cells in Graves' hyperthyroidism and ophthalmopathy. Researchers amplified the TCR beta CDR3 regions from RNA transcripts. TCR CDR3 underwent first-round RT-PCR with the HTBI primer set. TCRdb used MiXCR to reprocess the multiplex PCR reads, holding one entry per CDR3 protein. The sample lists about 740,000 distinct CDR3 sequences, 11% to 15% seen once, with around 9.6% in the top ten. No ophthalmopathy progression within 18 months constituted stable Graves' hyperthyroidism. Disease duration under 2 months; hyperthyroidism patients were aged 18 to 65. The CDR3 is made up of 16 amino acids. With 6 bases clipped from V and 2 bases from J, the junction kept 9 bases outside the gene matches. This clonotype was seen repeatedly, ten times or more.

The J gene is TRBJ2-3, the V gene TRBV12-3 or TRBV12-4; 9 nucleotides line up with TRBD2. The sequenced material came from blood. This TCR derives from a woman aged 18-30 years with Graves' hyperthyroidism. The CDR3 here is CASSQPGLALTDTQYF. DNA for the CDR3: TGTGCCAGCAGCCAACCGGGACTAGCCCTCACAGATACGCAGTATTTT.